The rows below give T cell receptor beta chains drawn from one sample of a study of blood T cell repertoires in COVID-19. The repertoire was sequenced with immunoSEQ multiplex PCR; TCRdb's copy has only in-frame clones and lacks some. The sample holds 200,000 to 300,000 clones, around 86% seen once. The sequencing sample was made of peripheral blood. The receptors originated from a woman aged 40 to 50 who had recovered from COVID-19. Each CDR3 is given with its conserved first and last residue. A D gene is named only where the DNA matches it firmly. Clone size, where shown, is once, few, many, or a class for clones that have expanded.

TGTGCCAGCAGCGTAGGAACCCCCTCCCGAGAGGTGACTGGGTACGAGCAGTACTTC,CASSVGTPSREVTGYEQYF,TRBV9,TRBJ2-7,NA,NA
TGTGCCAGCAGCGTCAGCCCACCTCGGACAGGGGGTCCCTACGAGCAGTACTTC,CASSVSPPRTGGPYEQYF,TRBV7-6,TRBJ2-7,few,TRBD1
TGTGCCTGGAGTGTACTGGGACAGGGCCCTTACGAGCAGTACTTC,CAWSVLGQGPYEQYF,TRBV30,TRBJ2-7,NA,TRBD1
TGTGCCACCGCGCCGGGACTAGCGGGTGACTACGAGCAGTACTTC,CATAPGLAGDYEQYF,TRBV15,TRBJ2-7,NA,TRBD2
TGCGCCAGCAGCCCCATTACCTCCAGGGGATTGGGCTACGAGCAGTACTTC,CASSPITSRGLGYEQYF,TRBV5-1,TRBJ2-7,once,NA
TGCGCCAGCAGCCCCGACAGGGGGGCTTTTAATGAAAAACTGTTTTTT,CASSPDRGAFNEKLFF,TRBV5-1,TRBJ1-4,once,TRBD1
TGCGCCAGCAGCCGGGACAGGGACACTGAAGCTTTCTTT,CASSRDRDTEAFF,TRBV5-1,TRBJ1-1,NA,TRBD1
TGTGCCTGGAGTGTGCACGGGGGGGCTGAGCAGTTCTTC,CAWSVHGGAEQFF,TRBV30,TRBJ2-1,NA,TRBD2
TGTGCCAGCAGCCAAGATGGGCCCCTGGCGAACGAGCAGTACTTC,CASSQDGPLANEQYF,TRBV14,TRBJ2-7,NA,NA
TGCGCCAGCAGCCTTGGGACAGGGGGGGACTCACCCCTCCACTTT,CASSLGTGGDSPLHF,TRBV5-1,TRBJ1-6,NA,TRBD1
TGTGCCAGCAGCTCGGACAGGGACGTTGCAGATACGCAGTATTTT,CASSSDRDVADTQYF,TRBV7-9,TRBJ2-3,NA,TRBD1
TGCAGTGACATCACAGGGGCCTCTGGGCACACTGAAGCTTTCTTT,CSDITGASGHTEAFF,TRBV29-1,TRBJ1-1,NA,TRBD1
TGTGCCAGCAGCTTAAGGCAGGGAAGCTCACCCCTCCACTTT,CASSLRQGSSPLHF,TRBV7-3,TRBJ1-6,NA,NA
TGTGCCAGCAGCCCCTTTACAGGGGACGGAAACACCATATATTTT,CASSPFTGDGNTIYF,TRBV14,TRBJ1-3,few,TRBD1
TGTGCCAGCAGCCCGTGGACAGGGGGATACGAGCAGTACTTC,CASSPWTGGYEQYF,TRBV9,TRBJ2-7,NA,TRBD1
TGTGCCAGCAGCCAAGATCGGAGGTCCAGCACAGATACGCAGTATTTT,CASSQDRRSSTDTQYF,TRBV14,TRBJ2-3,NA,NA
TGTGCCAGCAGCTTACTCCAGCGGGGGTTAGATACGCAGTATTTT,CASSLLQRGLDTQYF,TRBV7-9,TRBJ2-3,NA,TRBD2
TGCGCCAGCAGCTCCCGTCCCGCGATGGGCGCTGAAGCTTTCTTT,CASSSRPAMGAEAFF,TRBV5-1,TRBJ1-1,NA,NA
TGTGCCAGCAGCCTACAGCAATTTTATAGCTACACCTTC,CASSLQQFYSYTF,TRBV3-1/TRBV3-2,TRBJ1-2,NA,NA
TGCGCCAGCAGCGCCACACATTACCTAGAGACCCAGTACTTC,CASSATHYLETQYF,TRBV5-1,TRBJ2-5,NA,NA
TGTGCCAGCAGCTTAGGAGAGGGTGAAGACTACGAGCAGTACTTC,CASSLGEGEDYEQYF,TRBV7-9,TRBJ2-7,few,NA
TGTGCCAGCAGCCGAGACAGGGTTGAGACCCAGTACTTC,CASSRDRVETQYF,TRBV11-2,TRBJ2-5,NA,TRBD1
TGTGCCAGCACCTTGCGACAGGAACGTTATGGCTACACCTTC,CASTLRQERYGYTF,TRBV2,TRBJ1-2,few,NA
TGTGCCAGCAGCCTAACAGGCACGAACACTGAAGCTTTCTTT,CASSLTGTNTEAFF,TRBV11-3,TRBJ1-1,once,NA
TGTGCCAGCAGCCTTAGCGGGGGGGCCTCCAACGGGGAGCTGTTTTTT,CASSLSGGASNGELFF,TRBV11-3,TRBJ2-2,NA,TRBD2
TGCGCCAGCAGCCAAGATCTAGCGGGGGGTTCCGCAGATACGCAGTATTTT,CASSQDLAGGSADTQYF,TRBV4-3,TRBJ2-3,NA,TRBD2
TGTGCCAGCAGCTCCGCGGGACAGGCTAACACCGGGGAGCTGTTTTTT,CASSSAGQANTGELFF,TRBV13,TRBJ2-2,once,TRBD1
TGTGCCAGCAGCGCAAAGATCGGGGGGGCGGTCCAAGAGACCCAGTACTTC,CASSAKIGGAVQETQYF,TRBV7-8,TRBJ2-5,once,TRBD2
TGTGCCAGCAGCTCAGGGGGAACTAATGAAAAACTGTTTTTT,CASSSGGTNEKLFF,TRBV11-3,TRBJ1-4,NA,TRBD1
TGTGCCATCAGGGGGGACAGGGGGCAGGAGGAGCTGTTTTTT,CAIRGDRGQEELFF,TRBV10-3,TRBJ2-2,NA,TRBD1
TGTGCCAGTAGTATAGCAGTAGGGGACCAAGAGACCCAGTACTTC,CASSIAVGDQETQYF,TRBV19,TRBJ2-5,NA,NA
TGTGCCAGCAGCCCGGCGGGGGGAGGCGAGCGTGAAAAACTGTTTTTT,CASSPAGGGEREKLFF,TRBV13,TRBJ1-4,NA,NA
TGCGCCAGCAGCCCCAATGAGGGAGCCGGGTCTGGAAACACCATATATTTT,CASSPNEGAGSGNTIYF,TRBV4-1,TRBJ1-3,NA,NA
TGTGCCACCAGTGAGTCGGGACAGCCGAATGAGCAGTTCTTC,CATSESGQPNEQFF,TRBV24-1,TRBJ2-1,NA,TRBD1
TGTGCCAGCAGCTCCCGGGAACGGGGAGAGGGGACTGACAATGAGCAGTTCTTC,CASSSRERGEGTDNEQFF,TRBV7-2,TRBJ2-1,NA,NA
TGTGCTAGTGGTTTGGGAGCGGGAGGGACGCTCTACGAGCAGTACTTC,CASGLGAGGTLYEQYF,TRBV12-5,TRBJ2-7,NA,TRBD2
TGTGCCAGCAGCCCCCGGGCAGGGGACGTCTCTGGGGCCAACGTCCTGACTTTC,CASSPRAGDVSGANVLTF,TRBV9,TRBJ2-6,NA,NA
TGTGCCAGCAGCCAAGGCCTCTCCTACAGGACCACAGATACGCAGTATTTT,CASSQGLSYRTTDTQYF,TRBV14,TRBJ2-3,few,NA
TGTGCCAGCAGCGTAAGAGGTAGCGGGGGATCGTACAATGAGCAGTTCTTC,CASSVRGSGGSYNEQFF,TRBV9,TRBJ2-1,once,TRBD2
TGTGCCAGTACTCCCGGACCGGGGGGGTTATTGGACACTGAAGCTTTCTTT,CASTPGPGGLLDTEAFF,TRBV19,TRBJ1-1,NA,NA
TGCAGTGCTAGTCAAGCAGGGGTCGACCCGCGGTCTGGAAACACCATATATTTT,CSASQAGVDPRSGNTIYF,TRBV20-1,TRBJ1-3,NA,NA
TGTGCCAGCAGTGCGTTGACAGGGGGCCGTGATGGCTACACCTTC,CASSALTGGRDGYTF,TRBV28,TRBJ1-2,few,TRBD1
TGTGCCAGCAGCTTAAAACGACAGGGGGAAGACAATGAGCAGTTCTTC,CASSLKRQGEDNEQFF,TRBV7-3,TRBJ2-1,NA,TRBD1
TGCGCCAGCAGTGCAGGTCAGAACAATGAGCAGTTCTTC,CASSAGQNNEQFF,TRBV5-1,TRBJ2-1,few,NA
TGTGCCAGCACCTCGGACAGGGCGTCCTACGAGCAGTACTTC,CASTSDRASYEQYF,TRBV2,TRBJ2-7,once,TRBD1
TGTGCCAGCAGCCAAGTGTCCACAGGGCACTATGGCTACACCTTC,CASSQVSTGHYGYTF,TRBV4-2,TRBJ1-2,few,NA
TGTGCCAGCAGCTTGATAGCGAACACTGAAGCTTTCTTT,CASSLIANTEAFF,TRBV5-5,TRBJ1-1,NA,NA
TGTGCCAGCAGTTCTGGGACTTATGATGGCTACACCTTC,CASSSGTYDGYTF,TRBV12-3/TRBV12-4,TRBJ1-2,NA,NA
TGCAGCGTTGGTAGCGGGTTCAATCAGCCCCAGCATTTT,CSVGSGFNQPQHF,TRBV29-1,TRBJ1-5,few,NA
TGTGCCAGCAGTTTACAGGACAGGGGGATAAATGGCTACACCTTC,CASSLQDRGINGYTF,TRBV27,TRBJ1-2,once,TRBD1
TGCGCCAGCAGCCCTCAGGCAGGACAGGTTTCCTACGAGCAGTACTTC,CASSPQAGQVSYEQYF,TRBV5-1,TRBJ2-7,few,TRBD1
TGTGCCAGCAGTTTACGTAATCAGCCCCAGCATTTT,CASSLRNQPQHF,TRBV12-3/TRBV12-4,TRBJ1-5,NA,NA
TGTGCCACCAGTTGGACAGGGAACACTAATGAAAAACTGTTTTTT,CATSWTGNTNEKLFF,TRBV15,TRBJ1-4,NA,TRBD1
TGTGCCAGCAGCGTATCGGTAGGGGAAGCTAACTATGGCTACACCTTC,CASSVSVGEANYGYTF,TRBV27,TRBJ1-2,NA,NA
TGTGCCAGCAGCTTAACTAGTACGACAGGGGGAGATACGCAGTATTTT,CASSLTSTTGGDTQYF,TRBV7-3,TRBJ2-3,NA,TRBD1
TGTGCCAGCAGCCAAGCCCCGGGGCAGGGACTCAGGGAGCTGTTTTTT,CASSQAPGQGLRELFF,TRBV4-2,TRBJ2-2,NA,NA
TGTGCCAGTCAGTTTCGCGACAGGGGGCTCGGCTACACCTTC,CASQFRDRGLGYTF,TRBV19,TRBJ1-2,NA,TRBD1
TGCAGTGCTAGTCGGGGACTCTATGGCTACACCTTC,CSASRGLYGYTF,TRBV20-1,TRBJ1-2,NA,NA